A single sample is the source of the 29 T cell receptor beta chains below, sequenced in a study of cytomegalovirus exposure and HLA in healthy donors. Sequencing was performed with immunoSEQ multiplex PCR; in TCRdb, only in-frame clones are kept and a portion is missing. This repertoire shows 140,000 to 150,000 clones, around 93% found once; its top ten account for approximately 2%. The sequenced material came from PBMCs. These receptors came from a man aged 18 to 29 in good health and CMV-seropositive.

V gene TRBV27 combines with J gene TRBJ2-3, with 9 bases fitting TRBD2. Germline values: CDR1 MNHEY, CDR2 SMNVEV (reference sequence). The CDR3 runs 16 residues. Germline trimming cut 7 bases from V and 6 bases from J; bases unmatched to any gene: 14. The CDR3 nucleotides read TGTGCCAGCATTGGGTGGGAAGCGGGAGGACTGGATACGCAGTATTTT. Translated: CASIGWEAGGLDTQYF.

V gene TRBV19 combines with J gene TRBJ2-1; 8 bases fit TRBD2. The germline V gene has CDR1 LNHDA and CDR2 SQIVND (reference sequence). CDR3 length equals 14 residues. Trimming cost V 5 bases and J 5 bases; bases outside gene matches: 5. The CDR3 DNA is TGTGCCAGTAGTCCAAATAGCGGGGACAATGAGCAGTTCTTC. Protein: CASSPNSGDNEQFF.

V and J are TRBV6-5 and TRBJ2-2; 11 positions agree with TRBD2. CDR3 length: 15 residues. The germline V gene has CDR1 MNHEY and CDR2 SVGAGI. The ends lost 5 bases at V and 3 bases at J; junction bases unmatched: 2. This CDR3 is CASSGTSGHTGELFF. For the CDR3, the DNA is TGTGCCAGCAGTGGGACTAGCGGACACACCGGGGAGCTGTTTTTT.

CDR3 loop: CASGSKREGTDTQYF. The CDR3 DNA reads as TGTGCCAGCGGTTCCAAGCGGGAGGGCACAGATACGCAGTATTTT. The V gene is TRBV5-4, the J gene TRBJ2-3; 9 bases agree with TRBD2. Per germline, CDR1 SGHNT and CDR2 YYREEE (reference sequence). The trim removed 7 bases at V and 1 base at J, leaving 7 bases unmatched. This CDR3 is 15 amino acids long.

The chain combines TRBV6-5 with TRBJ1-2; a weak D match, TRBD1 (6 bases). Germline CDR1 reads MNHEY; CDR2 reads SVGAGI. V lost 0 bases and J 4 bases, leaving 15 bases between the germline ends. The CDR3 consists of 16 residues. The CDR3 loop is CASSYSSGQRFYGYTF. The CDR3 DNA is TGTGCCAGCAGTTACTCATCTGGACAGAGGTTCTATGGCTACACCTTC.

The chain carries TRBV11-2 and TRBJ1-1; D not certain. The V gene lost 4 bases and the J gene lost 3 bases, with 9 bases spanning the gap. The CDR3 is 13 amino acids. Germline assignment: CDR1 SGHAT and CDR2 FQNNGV. The CDR3 reads CASSSRGDTEAFF. The CDR3 nucleotides are TGTGCCAGCAGCTCCCGGGGAGACACTGAAGCTTTCTTT.

The chain has TRBV7-3 and TRBJ1-1, with a tentative D call TRBD1 (6 bases). This CDR3 contains 13 residues. Looked up from germline, CDR1 is SGHTA and CDR2 is FQGTGA. V dropped 5 bases and J dropped 3 bases, with 10 bases sitting between them. CDR3 sequence (DNA): TGTGCCAGCAGCCTAGGGGGACACACTGAAGCTTTCTTT. It encodes CASSLGGHTEAFF.

This chain uses TRBV30 with TRBJ2-1; D not resolved. The germline CDR1 and CDR2 sequences are GTSNPN and SVGIG (reference sequence). Trimming stripped 1 base from V and 8 bases from J, with 9 bases between. This CDR3 comprises 12 residues. The CDR3, as DNA: TGTGCCTGGAGTGACTCCCAGGATGAGCAGTTCTTC. Protein sequence: CAWSDSQDEQFF.

This chain uses TRBV5-6 with TRBJ1-4; possibly TRBD1 for D (6 bases). The CDR3 totals 16 residues. Germline values: CDR1 SGHDT, CDR2 YYEEEE. Deletions cut 4 bases from V and 8 bases from J, with 21 bases between. CDR3: CASSGPPGGPYEKLFF. CDR3 DNA: TGTGCCAGCAGCGGACCCCCGGGGGGGCCTTACGAAAAACTGTTTTTT.

CDR3 nucleotides: TGTGCCAGCAGCGTAGGGACTAGCGGCCAAGAGACCCAGTACTTC. It translates to CASSVGTSGQETQYF. The V call is TRBV9, the J call TRBJ2-5, with TRBD2 matching over 10 bases. From germline, CDR1 is SGDLS and CDR2 YYNGEE. The V gene end was trimmed by 0 bases and the J gene end by 1 base; junction bases not matched to a gene: 0. The CDR3 is 15 residues long.

This chain links TRBV6-6 with TRBJ1-5; D unresolved. The V end was cut by 2 bases, the J end by 3 bases, with 14 bases between. This CDR3 spans 16 amino acids. The V gene's germline CDR1 is MNHNY and CDR2 SVGAGI (reference sequence). The CDR3 region is CASSYNWAAFNQPQHF. CDR3 nucleotides: TGTGCCAGCAGTTACAATTGGGCAGCCTTCAATCAGCCCCAGCATTTT.

This chain uses TRBV2 with TRBJ2-1; 7 nucleotides line up with TRBD2. Germline V lookup: CDR1 SNHLY, CDR2 FYNNEI. The CDR3 spans 14 residues. V was clipped by 8 bases and J by 2 bases; unmatched bases: 6. CDR3 nucleotide sequence: TGTGCCAGCCGGCGGCTAGCGGCCTACAATGAGCAGTTCTTC. Amino acids: CASRRLAAYNEQFF.

V and J are TRBV18 and TRBJ1-3, with 12 nucleotides matching TRBD1. Germline CDR1 is KGHSH and CDR2 is LQKENI. V lost 0 bases, J lost 0 bases, and 3 bases stayed unmatched. The CDR3 is made up of 18 amino acids. DNA of the CDR3: TGTGCCAGCTCACCACCGGGACAGGGGGCCAACTCTGGAAACACCATATATTTT. It yields the protein CASSPPGQGANSGNTIYF.

The DNA for the CDR3 is TGTGCCAGCAGCTCGAGGACAGGGTACGAGCAGTACTTC. It is translated as CASSSRTGYEQYF. The rearrangement joins TRBV11-3 to TRBJ2-7, with TRBD1 identical over 8 bases. The CDR3 has 13 residues. Germline-derived CDR1 and CDR2 are SGHNT and YENEEA. With 4 bases clipped from V and 4 bases from J, the junction kept 3 bases outside the gene matches.

This chain links TRBV12-5 with TRBJ2-5, with D tentatively TRBD2 (6 bases). Germline values: CDR1 LGHNT, CDR2 FRNRAP. The V and J ends lost 4 bases and 7 bases respectively, with 13 bases between them. There are 13 residues in the CDR3. CDR3: CASGYGDSLTQYF. The CDR3 region has the DNA TGTGCTAGTGGTTACGGGGACTCCCTGACCCAGTACTTC.

The chain links TRBV5-1 to TRBJ2-5, with 7 nucleotides matching TRBD1. Germline assignment: CDR1 SGHRS and CDR2 YFSETQ. CDR3 size: 16 residues. V was pared by 0 bases and J by 4 bases, with 9 bases of the junction left unmatched. The CDR3 nucleotides read TGCGCCAGCAGCTTGGGTCGGCAGGGGGTAGGAGAGACCCAGTACTTC. This gives the protein CASSLGRQGVGETQYF.

The chain is built from TRBV29-1 and TRBJ2-1, with 9 positions matching TRBD1. V gave up 4 bases and J gave up 10 bases; unmatched junction bases: 5. This CDR3 comprises 12 residues. Germline CDR1 is SQVTM and CDR2 is ANQGSEA. The DNA for the CDR3 is TGCAGCGTTGCGGGACAGGGAAACGAGCAGTTCTTC. This codes for CSVAGQGNEQFF.

V is TRBV4-2 and J is TRBJ1-5, with a weak D call TRBD1 (6 bases). Trimming pared 4 bases from V and 6 bases from J, leaving 22 bases between. The CDR3 runs to 17 residues. CDR1 is LGHNA and CDR2 is YNFKEQ in the germline V gene. The CDR3 bases are TGTGCCAGCAGCCCTACCCCAGGACAGAGAGGGCCTCAGCCCCAGCATTTT. Translating gives CASSPTPGQRGPQPQHF.

The rearrangement uses TRBV27 and TRBJ2-7; D is perhaps TRBD2 (7 bases). This CDR3 region has 14 residues. V was trimmed by 5 bases and J by 3 bases, leaving 14 bases between them. Germline values: CDR1 MNHEY, CDR2 SMNVEV (reference sequence). Written as DNA, the CDR3 is TGTGCCAGCAGTCTCCGGGGGGCATACTACGAGCAGTACTTC. Amino acids: CASSLRGAYYEQYF.

This chain connects TRBV6-1 to TRBJ1-2; D may be TRBD1 (6 bases). The CDR3 extends over 15 amino acids. The germline gives CDR1 MNHNS, CDR2 SASEGT. V was pared by 6 bases and J by 4 bases, with 18 bases between. The CDR3 reads CASRSLGAGAYGYTF. The CDR3 DNA is TGTGCCAGCAGGTCACTGGGGGCGGGCGCCTATGGCTACACCTTC.

The chain links TRBV7-9 to TRBJ1-2, with a possible D match to TRBD1 (5 bases). The CDR3 has 15 amino acids. Between the trimmed V and J ends, which lost 1 base and 3 bases, there was a span of 12 bases. Germline V gene data show CDR1 as SEHNR and CDR2 as FQNEAQ (reference sequence). CDR3 in DNA: TGTGCCAGCAGCTTAGACACAGGAGTGGACTATGGCTACACCTTC. Amino acid sequence: CASSLDTGVDYGYTF.

This clone showed up just once. This chain joins TRBV28 and TRBJ2-7; D may be TRBD1 (5 bases). V was trimmed by 2 bases and J by 2 bases, leaving 10 bases between them. The CDR3 extends over 14 amino acids. Germline V gene data show CDR1 as MDHEN and CDR2 as SYDVKM. The DNA for the CDR3 is TGTGCCAGCAGTTTAGCTGCAGGGACCTACGAGCAGTACTTC. Encoded protein: CASSLAAGTYEQYF.

The chain employs TRBV5-1 and TRBJ1-5; D is unresolved. Germline V gene lookup returns CDR1 SGHRS and CDR2 YFSETQ. CDR3 length: 13 amino acids. The V gene lost 4 bases and the J gene lost 4 bases, with 9 bases spanning the gap. The CDR3 nucleotides read TGCGCCAGCAGCCCGACGGGGAATCAGCCCCAGCATTTT. As protein: CASSPTGNQPQHF.

The V gene is TRBV27, the J gene TRBJ2-1, with D possibly being TRBD1 (5 bases). The CDR3 has 13 amino acids. Germline-derived CDR1 and CDR2 are MNHEY and SMNVEV (reference sequence). The V and J ends lost 6 bases and 6 bases respectively, with 12 bases between them. The CDR3 spells CASSPRVGNEQFF. CDR3 nucleotides: TGTGCCAGCAGCCCCAGGGTAGGCAATGAGCAGTTCTTC.

This clone has a handful of counts. At one end, the junction sequence differs from germline, possibly due to a read error. The V call is TRBV7-7, the J call TRBJ2-5; 13 bases align to TRBD2. Looked up from germline, CDR1 is SSHAT and CDR2 is FNYEAQ (reference sequence). The CDR3 spans 20 residues. The chain's CDR3 is CASSSYPRLAGGGGQETQYF. In DNA, the CDR3 is TGTGCTAGCAGCTCCTACCCCCGACTAGCGGGAGGAGGGGGCCAAGAGACCCAGTACTTC.

The table lists this clone with a count of one. The chain combines TRBV2 with TRBJ2-1, with 8 bases aligning to TRBD2. V lost 4 bases and J lost 8; bases outside the gene matches: 16. Germline assignment: CDR1 SNHLY and CDR2 FYNNEI. The CDR3 loop spans 17 amino acids. CDR3 region: CASSGAGLGVGGDEQFF. CDR3 coding DNA: TGTGCCAGCAGTGGGGCGGGACTAGGAGTAGGAGGCGATGAGCAGTTCTTC.

V is TRBV11-3 and J is TRBJ2-3; 7 bases fit TRBD2. This CDR3 spans 16 amino acids. Germline CDR1 SGHNT, CDR2 YENEEA. V lost 6 bases and J lost 1; bases outside the gene matches: 10. CDR3: CASSTGLGSGTDTQYF. CDR3 DNA: TGTGCCAGCAGTACCGGACTAGGCTCGGGCACAGATACGCAGTATTTT. Using reference TRBV11-3 and TRBJ2-3 for the parts outside the CDR3, the full variable domain is EAGVVQSPRYKIIEKKQPVAFWCNPISGHNTLYWYLQNLGQGPELLIRYENEEAVDDSQLPKDRFSAERLKGVDSTLKIQPAELGDSAVYLCASSTGLGSGTDTQYFGPGTRLTVL.

The chain links TRBV6-1 to TRBJ1-6; D is unresolved. Germline V gene data show CDR1 as MNHNS and CDR2 as SASEGT. Trimming shortened V by 6 bases and J by 4 bases, and 13 bases separated the two germline ends. The CDR3 loop spans 15 amino acids. CDR3 coding DNA: TGTGCCAGCAGGCTCAGCGCGATGTATAATTCACCCCTCCACTTT. This gives the protein CASRLSAMYNSPLHF.

The rearrangement uses TRBV5-1 and TRBJ1-5; tentatively, D is TRBD1 (6 bases). Trimming left V 5 bases short and J 4 bases short, with 10 bases between. Germline V gene sequence: CDR1 SGHRS, CDR2 YFSETQ. The CDR3 extends over 13 amino acids. The CDR3 region is CASRQGRNQPQHF. The CDR3 DNA reads TGCGCCAGCAGGCAGGGGCGAAATCAGCCCCAGCATTTT.